This TCR beta chain originates from a study of T-cell memory formation after mild COVID-19. Study overall: Clusters of TCRs were largely donor specific.

The CDR3 extends over 14 amino acids. Trimming took off 5 bases at V and 5 bases at J, with 17 bases between the two ends. Germline assignment: CDR1 SQVTM and CDR2 ANQGSEA. From the 5' RACE reads, TCRdb called clonotypes with MiXCR, one entry per CDR3 protein. The sample lists 530,000 or so distinct CDR3 sequences; 17% were seen once. Sequencing input: PBMCs or a T cell subset sorted from them (not recorded which). The chain joins TRBV29-1 to TRBJ2-3; D tentatively fits TRBD1 or TRBD2 (5 bases each). This sequence originates from an adult woman who had mild COVID-19 (a few samples of this study predate the infection). Cell type and time point are not known. The CDR3, as DNA: TGCAGCGTTAGAGAGTGGGACGGACGAGATACGCAGTATTTT. This sequence encodes CSVREWDGRDTQYF.